This T cell receptor (beta chain) was obtained from a study of long-term antiretroviral therapy in people with HIV. Germline V gene lookup returns CDR1 SNHLY and CDR2 FYNNEI. V was cut by 4 bases and J by 5 bases, with 15 bases left in between. The CDR3 is made up of 15 amino acids. At minimum, one pre-ART and two post-ART PBMC samples were obtained from each donor. Findings of the study overall: Nothing was known about ART adherence, viral resistance or changes in therapy. Clonal expansions arising prior to ART prevailed in the repertoire at every time point. Spans of CDR3 length were tighter for HIV repertoires than for controls.

As for this clone: No antigen is known for it.

At survey level, the immunoSEQ assay was run in its v3.0 version. Profiled with immunoSEQ multiplex PCR; TCRdb holds only in-frame clones, not every one. The sample includes about 20,000 clones, roughly nine tenths of them seen just once. The genes are TRBV2 and TRBJ1-3; D ambiguous. Sequenced material: unsorted PBMCs, taken nearly 4.5 years before starting antiretroviral therapy. The sequence was collected from a woman in her twenties or thirties with HIV. The CDR3 protein is CASSARGLGRNTIYF. The CDR3 nucleotides read TGTGCCAGCAGTGCGAGAGGGCTAGGGCGAAACACCATATATTTT.